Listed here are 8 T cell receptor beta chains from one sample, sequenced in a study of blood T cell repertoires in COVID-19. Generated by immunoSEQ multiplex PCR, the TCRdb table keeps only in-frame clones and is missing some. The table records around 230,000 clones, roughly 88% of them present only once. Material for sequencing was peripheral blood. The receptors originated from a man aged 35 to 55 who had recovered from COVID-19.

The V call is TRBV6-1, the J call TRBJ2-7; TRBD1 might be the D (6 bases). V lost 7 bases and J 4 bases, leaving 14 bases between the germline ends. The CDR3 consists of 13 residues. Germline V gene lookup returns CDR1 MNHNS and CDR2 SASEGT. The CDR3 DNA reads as TGTGCCAGCACCAACGGACAGATTTACGAGCAGTACTTC. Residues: CASTNGQIYEQYF.

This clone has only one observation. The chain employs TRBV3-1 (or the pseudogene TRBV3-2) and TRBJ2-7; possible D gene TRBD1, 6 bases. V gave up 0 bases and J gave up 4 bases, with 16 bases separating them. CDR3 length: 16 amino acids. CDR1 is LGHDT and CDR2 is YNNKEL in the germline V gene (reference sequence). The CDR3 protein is CASSQDLVRGWYEQYF. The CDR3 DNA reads TGTGCCAGCAGCCAAGATCTGGTCAGGGGCTGGTACGAGCAGTACTTC.

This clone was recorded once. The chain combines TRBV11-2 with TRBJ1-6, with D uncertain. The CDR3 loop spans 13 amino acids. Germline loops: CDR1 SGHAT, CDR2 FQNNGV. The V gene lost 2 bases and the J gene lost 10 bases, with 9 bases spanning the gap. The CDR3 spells CASSLNRESPLHF. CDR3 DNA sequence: TGTGCCAGCAGCTTAAACAGAGAATCACCCCTCCACTTT.

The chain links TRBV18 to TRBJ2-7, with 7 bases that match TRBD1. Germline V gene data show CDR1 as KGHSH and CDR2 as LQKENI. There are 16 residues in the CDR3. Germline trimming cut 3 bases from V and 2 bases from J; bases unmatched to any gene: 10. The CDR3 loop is CASSPLATGVAYEQYF. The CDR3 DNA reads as TGTGCCAGCTCACCCCTGGCAACAGGGGTCGCCTACGAGCAGTACTTC.

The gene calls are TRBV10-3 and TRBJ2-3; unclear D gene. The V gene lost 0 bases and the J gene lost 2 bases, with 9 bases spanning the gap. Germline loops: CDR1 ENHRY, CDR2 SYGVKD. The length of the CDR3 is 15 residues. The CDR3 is CAISESKVATDTQYF. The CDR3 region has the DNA TGTGCCATCAGTGAGTCGAAAGTGGCCACAGATACGCAGTATTTT.

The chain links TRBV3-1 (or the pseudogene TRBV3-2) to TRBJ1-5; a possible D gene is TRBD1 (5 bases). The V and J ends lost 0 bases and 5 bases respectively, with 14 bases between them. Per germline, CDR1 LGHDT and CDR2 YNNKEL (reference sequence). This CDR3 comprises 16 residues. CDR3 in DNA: TGTGCCAGCAGCCAAGATTGGGGGGTTCAGTATCAGCCCCAGCATTTT. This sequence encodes CASSQDWGVQYQPQHF.

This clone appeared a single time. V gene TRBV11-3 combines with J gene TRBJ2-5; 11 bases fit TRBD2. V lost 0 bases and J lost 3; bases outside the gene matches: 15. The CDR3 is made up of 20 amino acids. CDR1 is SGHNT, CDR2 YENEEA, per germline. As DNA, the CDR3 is TGTGCCAGCAGCTTAGATCCGAGACTAGCGGGGACTACGCGGGAAGAGACCCAGTACTTC. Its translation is CASSLDPRLAGTTREETQYF.

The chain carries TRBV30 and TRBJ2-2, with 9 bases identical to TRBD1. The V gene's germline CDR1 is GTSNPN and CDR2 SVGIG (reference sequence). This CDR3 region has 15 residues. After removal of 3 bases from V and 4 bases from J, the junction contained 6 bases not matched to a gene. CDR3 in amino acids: CAWRGTGWGTGELFF. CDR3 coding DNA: TGTGCCTGGAGGGGGACAGGGTGGGGCACCGGGGAGCTGTTTTTT. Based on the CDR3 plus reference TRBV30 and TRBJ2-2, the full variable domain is SQTIHQWPATLVQPVGSPLSLECTVEGTSNPNLYWYRQAAGRGLQLLFYSVGIGQISSEVPQNLSASRPQDRQFILSSKKLLLSDSGFYLCAWRGTGWGTGELFFGEGSRLTVL.